The entry below describes one TCR beta chain. Its target is not known. These data belong to a study of early T cells in non-severe SARS-CoV-2 infection. The study's findings and limits: Anti-spike CD8 responses were favored by VDJdb matching, which missed private and CD4 specificities.

The library protocol tagged individual cDNA molecules with unique molecular identifiers. TCRdb reprocessed the 5' RACE reads with MiXCR, giving one entry per CDR3 protein. This table holds about 55,000 distinct CDR3 sequences, more than 13% found once. CDR1 and CDR2 (germline): GTSNPN, SVGIG (reference sequence). The CDR3 contains 15 residues. V shed 1 base and J 4 bases; nucleotides not matched to a gene: 4. This specimen was whole blood, taken at baseline. The source is an adult who was a healthcare worker with PCR-confirmed SARS-CoV-2 infection or an uninfected control (not recorded which). The chain couples TRBV30 to TRBJ2-1, with 10 bases lining up with TRBD2. The CDR3 spells CAWSASSGSYNEQFF. The CDR3 DNA sequence: TGTGCCTGGAGTGCCTCTAGCGGGAGTTACAATGAGCAGTTCTTC.